This is a list of T cell receptor beta chains from one sample in a study of T cell changes during pregnancy in multiple sclerosis. This table comes from immunoSEQ multiplex PCR, and its TCRdb copy is limited to in-frame clones, with some not included. This sample yields 65,000 to 75,000 clones, of which just under 95% are seen a single time; approximately 3.3% belongs to the top ten. The material sequenced was peripheral blood, taken after pregnancy. These receptors were collected from a female donor in good health, enrolled as a control in a pregnancy study. The CDR3 runs from the conserved cysteine through the conserved F or W. Each record gives: J gene, D gene, CDR3 length, V gene, clone size, CDR3 DNA, CDR3 protein. D genes are given only for firm matches. Clone size is stated in some rows and not others, as once, few, many or a class when expanded.

TRBJ1-5	-	14	TRBV6-5	-	TGTGCCAGCGGGGGGTTACCTAGCAATCAGCCCCAGCATTTT	CASGGLPSNQPQHF
TRBJ2-7	-	14	TRBV5-1	-	TGCGCCAGCAGCTTGGCGCTAGCTTTCAACGAGCAGTACTTC	CASSLALAFNEQYF
TRBJ2-4	-	16	TRBV28	-	TGTGCCAGCAGTTTATCGGCAGGGGAGGGCAAAAACATTCAGTACTTC	CASSLSAGEGKNIQYF
TRBJ2-3	-	15	TRBV2	few	TGTGCCAGCAGTGTGGACTACTCTAGCACAGATACGCAGTATTTT	CASSVDYSSTDTQYF
TRBJ2-6	-	15	TRBV7-9	-	TGTGCCAGCACCAAACAGTCTCCTGGGGCCAACGTCCTGACTTTC	CASTKQSPGANVLTF
TRBJ2-3	-	14	TRBV29-1	-	TGCAGCGTTGTACAGGGGGGGGGCACAGATACGCAGTATTTT	CSVVQGGGTDTQYF
TRBJ2-3	-	17	TRBV9	-	TGTGCCAGCAGCGTAGCAGGCGTTGAAATTCCCACAGATACGCAGTATTTT	CASSVAGVEIPTDTQYF
TRBJ1-2	-	13	TRBV13	-	TGTGCCAGCAGCGAACAGGGTGACGCTGGCTACACCTTC	CASSEQGDAGYTF
TRBJ2-4	TRBD1	14	TRBV27	-	TGTGCCAGCAGTTTGGGGACAGGGAAAAACATTCAGTACTTC	CASSLGTGKNIQYF
TRBJ1-1	TRBD1	12	TRBV28	-	TGTGCCAGCAGGGACAGGGTCACTGAAGCTTTCTTT	CASRDRVTEAFF
TRBJ1-4	TRBD1	14	TRBV28	-	TGTGCCAGCAGCCCGGGACAGGGGAGCGAAAAACTGTTTTTT	CASSPGQGSEKLFF
TRBJ1-1	-	17	TRBV4-1	-	TGCGCCAGCAGCCAAGTAGGGGACATGAGACTGAACACTGAAGCTTTCTTT	CASSQVGDMRLNTEAFF
TRBJ2-3	TRBD2	16	TRBV7-2	-	TGTGCCAGCAGCCCTCTCAGAGCGGGAGGGACGGATACGCAGTATTTT	CASSPLRAGGTDTQYF
TRBJ2-2	TRBD2	15	TRBV5-1	-	TGCGCCAGCAGCTTGCGGGGGGGGAACACCGGGGAGCTGTTTTTT	CASSLRGGNTGELFF
TRBJ1-1	TRBD1	15	TRBV4-2	-	TGTGCCAGCAGCCAAGGACAGGGAAGGGACACTGAAGCTTTCTTT	CASSQGQGRDTEAFF
TRBJ2-2	-	17	TRBV27	-	TGTGCCAGCAGTCAATCTAATTCGGGGAGGCCAACCGGGGAGCTGTTTTTT	CASSQSNSGRPTGELFF
TRBJ1-1	-	14	TRBV18	-	TGTGCCAGCTCCAGGGGCTTGGGTATCACTGAAGCTTTCTTT	CASSRGLGITEAFF
TRBJ1-1	-	14	TRBV5-1	once	TGCGCCAGCAGCCTATTGGGACTCGTAGCTGAAGCTTTCTTT	CASSLLGLVAEAFF
TRBJ1-6	-	12	TRBV25-1	-	TGTGCCAGCAGTAGGGGTAATTCACCCCTCCACTTT	CASSRGNSPLHF
TRBJ2-1	TRBD2	15	TRBV6-4	-	TGTGCCAGCAGCCCCGGCAGCGGGGGATACAATGAGCAGTTCTTC	CASSPGSGGYNEQFF
TRBJ2-6	TRBD2	18	TRBV30	-	TGTGCCTGGAGTGTGTTAGCGGGTTCGTCTGCTGGGGCCAACGTCCTGACTTTC	CAWSVLAGSSAGANVLTF
TRBJ1-5	-	16	TRBV28	-	TGTGCCAGCAGTTTTGCCTCAGGGGCCCGCAATCAGCCCCAGCATTTT	CASSFASGARNQPQHF
TRBJ1-5	TRBD1	15	TRBV27	-	TGTGCCAGCAGTCCTTTGGGGGACAGGGATCAGCCCCAGCATTTT	CASSPLGDRDQPQHF
TRBJ2-3	TRBD1	16	TRBV9	once	TGTGCCAGCAGCGTAGCTGGGACAGGAAGCACAGATACGCAGTATTTT	CASSVAGTGSTDTQYF
TRBJ2-7	TRBD2	15	TRBV7-9	few	TGTGCCAGCAGCTCCACTAGCGGGGGGGCCGACGAGCAGTACTTC	CASSSTSGGADEQYF
TRBJ1-1	-	14	TRBV28	-	TGTGCCAGCAGTTTAAGGGGCCACTCAATGGGAGCTTTCTTT	CASSLRGHSMGAFF
TRBJ2-3	-	16	TRBV6-6	-	TGTGCCAGCAGAGACGTGGGGGCCATTAACACAGATACGCAGTATTTT	CASRDVGAINTDTQYF
TRBJ1-2	-	13	TRBV5-1	-	TGCGCCAGCAGCCCTCGGGACTTCTATGGCTACACCTTC	CASSPRDFYGYTF
TRBJ1-2	-	14	TRBV6-1	-	TGTGCCAGCACACCCGGGACTGTTTCCTATGGCTACACCTTC	CASTPGTVSYGYTF